These T cell receptor beta chains were read from a single sample in a study of Graves' ophthalmopathy and Graves' hyperthyroidism. TCRdb analysed the multiplex PCR reads with MiXCR anew, one entry per CDR3 protein. The table has 300,000 to 500,000 distinct CDR3 sequences, 15% seen once. Sample: peripheral blood. The receptors here all came from a young woman with stable Graves' hyperthyroidism. CDR3s include the opening cysteine and the closing phenylalanine or tryptophan. Fields, in order: D gene, J gene, V gene, clone size, CDR3 protein, CDR3 DNA. A D gene is named only where the DNA matches it firmly. Clone size appears in some rows only: once, few, many, or a class for an expanded clone.

>NA|TRBJ1-1|TRBV19|many
CASKPRGVTYRLNTEAFF
TGTGCCAGTAAACCTCGGGGGGTGACTTATAGATTGAACACTGAAGCTTTCTTT
>TRBD1|TRBJ1-5|TRBV19|many
CASSPDRGGNQPQHF
TGTGCCAGTAGCCCGGACAGGGGGGGCAATCAGCCCCAGCATTTT
>NA|TRBJ2-7|TRBV11-1|NA
CASSFAKNRVSYEQYF
TGTGCCAGCAGCTTTGCGAAAAACAGGGTATCCTACGAGCAGTACTTC
>NA|TRBJ1-5|TRBV19|few
CASSRTASYQPQHF
TGTGCCAGTTCCCGGACGGCGTCTTATCAGCCCCAGCATTTT
>NA|TRBJ1-2|TRBV9|many
CASSVAGRLGYTF
TGTGCCAGCAGCGTCGCGGGACGGCTTGGCTACACCTTC
>TRBD1|TRBJ2-7|TRBV15|many
CATSRVGQGGAYEQYF
TGTGCCACCAGCAGGGTTGGACAGGGGGGGGCCTACGAGCAGTACTTC
>NA|TRBJ1-2|TRBV4-1|many
CASSPVVDYGYTF
TGCGCCAGCAGCCCTGTGGTTGACTATGGCTACACCTTC
>TRBD2|TRBJ2-7|TRBV20-1|many
CSARVIGLAGWKESEQYF
TGCAGTGCTAGAGTTATCGGACTAGCGGGGTGGAAGGAGAGCGAGCAGTACTTC
>NA|TRBJ1-5|TRBV12-3/TRBV12-4|NA
CASSFGDLHSNQPQHF
TGTGCCAGCAGTTTCGGCGATCTACATAGCAATCAGCCCCAGCATTTT
>NA|TRBJ2-2|TRBV19|few
CASSPWEETTGELFF
TGTGCCAGTAGTCCCTGGGAGGAGACAACCGGGGAGCTGTTTTTT
>TRBD1|TRBJ2-5|TRBV27|many
CASSHQGAETQYF
TGTGCCAGCAGCCACCAGGGGGCAGAGACCCAGTACTTC
>NA|TRBJ2-2|TRBV19|NA
CASTVGTTNTGELFF
TGTGCCAGTACCGTCGGGACAACGAACACCGGGGAGCTGTTTTTT
>NA|TRBJ2-5|TRBV2|many
CASSETSSKETQYF
TGTGCCAGCAGTGAAACGAGTAGCAAAGAGACCCAGTACTTC
>TRBD1|TRBJ2-2|TRBV11-1|NA
CASSLSYRGPNTGELFF
TGTGCCAGCAGCTTATCTTACAGGGGGCCGAACACCGGGGAGCTGTTTTTT
>NA|TRBJ2-5|TRBV18|few
CASSPRKYQETQYF
TGTGCCAGCTCACCTAGGAAGTACCAAGAGACCCAGTACTTC
>NA|TRBJ2-2|TRBV19|many
CASHFGERGGELFF
TGTGCCAGCCACTTTGGGGAGCGTGGCGGGGAGCTGTTTTTT
>NA|TRBJ1-2|TRBV2|few
CASSVSKGSYGYTF
TGTGCCAGCAGTGTGAGCAAGGGGTCCTATGGCTACACCTTC
>NA|TRBJ2-2|TRBV5-4|many
CASSFGGPRFNTGELFF
TGTGCCAGCAGCTTCGGAGGGCCAAGATTTAACACCGGGGAGCTGTTTTTT